The rows below give T cell receptor beta chains drawn from one sample of a study of cytomegalovirus exposure and HLA in healthy donors. The data were produced by immunoSEQ multiplex PCR, yet TCRdb's version contains in-frame clones alone and is incomplete. The sample records roughly 120,000 clones, less than 85% being singletons. Sequencing input: PBMCs. Every receptor here comes from a man aged 30 to 45 in good health and CMV-seropositive. CDR3s include the opening cysteine and the closing phenylalanine or tryptophan. D genes are given only for firm matches. Rows give clone size only sometimes, using once, few, many, or a class for an expanded clone.

V gene,D gene,clone size,J gene,CDR3 DNA,CDR3 protein
TRBV4-3,-,once,TRBJ1-2,TGCGCCAGCAGCCAGGGCCCCGGGAAAAACCCTGACTATGGCTACACCTTC,CASSQGPGKNPDYGYTF
TRBV7-2,TRBD2,-,TRBJ2-3,TGTGCCAGCAGCCGGGACTATCTGACCACAGATACGCAGTATTTT,CASSRDYLTTDTQYF
TRBV12-5,TRBD1,-,TRBJ1-1,TGTGCTAGTGCAGCAGGGGGGCCGAACACTGAAGCTTTCTTT,CASAAGGPNTEAFF
TRBV7-6,-,few,TRBJ1-2,TGTGCCAGCAGCTTAGCAGGAGGCTATGGCTACACCTTC,CASSLAGGYGYTF
TRBV9,TRBD2,-,TRBJ2-2,TGTGCCAGCTTTCCGAGCGGGGGGGCTCTCACCGGGGAGCTGTTTTTT,CASFPSGGALTGELFF
TRBV6-5,TRBD1,few,TRBJ1-2,TGTGCCAGCAGCCGACAGGGGAACTATGGCTACACCTTC,CASSRQGNYGYTF
TRBV2,TRBD2,-,TRBJ2-1,TGTGCCAGCAGTGTCCGGCGGGGGTCCGCCTACAATGAGCAGTTCTTC,CASSVRRGSAYNEQFF
TRBV7-6,-,few,TRBJ1-5,TGTGCCAGCAGCTCCGAGGCGGTATCTGGACCTGACGGGATGTCGCCCCAGCATTTT,CASSSEAVSGPDGMSPQHF
TRBV4-3,-,-,TRBJ2-2,TGCGCCAGCAGCCCTGGGGCGGGGCCTCTGTCCCCCGGGGAGCTGTTTTTT,CASSPGAGPLSPGELFF
TRBV6-1,TRBD2,-,TRBJ2-5,TGTGCCAGCAGGGGACTAGCGGGATCGGAGACCCAGTACTTC,CASRGLAGSETQYF
TRBV2,-,once,TRBJ1-4,TGTGCCAGCAGTGGGGTGGCAGCGAATGAAAAACTGTTTTTT,CASSGVAANEKLFF
TRBV5-1,-,-,TRBJ2-5,TGCGCCAGCAGCTTGGCCAACCAAGAGACCCAGTACTTC,CASSLANQETQYF
TRBV7-8,TRBD1,-,TRBJ1-3,TGTGCCAGCAGCTTCCTGGACAGGGGGAGCGACACCATATATTTT,CASSFLDRGSDTIYF
TRBV6-5,-,-,TRBJ1-1,TGTGCCAGCACCCCCATCCGGGGGGCGGAGACTGAAGCTTTCTTT,CASTPIRGAETEAFF
TRBV27,TRBD2,-,TRBJ2-1,TGTGCCAGCAGTTTATGGGCCCCCCCTAGCGGGGGAACCAATGAGCAGTTCTTC,CASSLWAPPSGGTNEQFF
TRBV6-5,TRBD1,-,TRBJ1-2,TGTGCCAGCAGTTATGCTGGGGTTAGGGGGCGCGGGGGCTACACCTTC,CASSYAGVRGRGGYTF
TRBV27,TRBD1,-,TRBJ2-7,TGTGCCAGCAGCAAGACAGGGTTCTACGAGCAGTACTTC,CASSKTGFYEQYF
TRBV6-5,-,few,TRBJ2-7,TGTGCCAGCAGTTATTCCTCCCGGGGGGCGCAGTACTTC,CASSYSSRGAQYF
TRBV6-5,-,-,TRBJ1-1,TGTGCCAGCAGGCCCCGGGACACTTTGAACACTGAAGCTTTCTTT,CASRPRDTLNTEAFF
TRBV28,TRBD2,once,TRBJ2-3,TGTGCCAGCAGTCCGTCTGGGCGGGGGGCCACAGATACGCAGTATTTT,CASSPSGRGATDTQYF
TRBV7-8,-,-,TRBJ2-5,TGTGCCAGCAGCTTAGTGCAGGGATGGGTGCAAGAGACCCAGTACTTC,CASSLVQGWVQETQYF
TRBV2,-,-,TRBJ1-1,TGTGCCAGCAGTGAAGGCAGGGGATACACTGAAGCTTTCTTT,CASSEGRGYTEAFF
TRBV2,TRBD1,-,TRBJ2-3,TGTGCCAGCACCTATAACCCGGGACAGCGAGGATTAGCGCAGTATTTT,CASTYNPGQRGLAQYF
TRBV6-5,TRBD1,-,TRBJ1-4,TGTGCCGGCAGTTACAGGACAGGGAAGAATGAAAAACTGTTTTTT,CAGSYRTGKNEKLFF
TRBV7-9,-,-,TRBJ2-1,TGTGCCAGCAGCTGGAGACAGGGAGGTCCTTCGTCCAGACACGATGAGCAGTTCTTC,CASSWRQGGPSSRHDEQFF
TRBV27,TRBD1,-,TRBJ2-2,TGTGCCAGCAGTTTCCTATCTTCCGGGACAGGGGGCCCCGGGGAGCTGTTTTTT,CASSFLSSGTGGPGELFF
TRBV4-1,TRBD1,-,TRBJ1-4,TGCGCCAGCAGCCCACAGGGGGCTTATGAAAAACTGTTTTTT,CASSPQGAYEKLFF
TRBV4-3,-,-,TRBJ2-2,TGCGCCAGCAGCCAAGGAATAGGGGTTGCCGGGGAGCTGTTTTTT,CASSQGIGVAGELFF
TRBV28,-,-,TRBJ1-2,TGTGCCAGCAGTTCCGGGAGGTATGGCTACACCTTC,CASSSGRYGYTF
TRBV27,TRBD1,-,TRBJ1-1,TGTGCCAGCAGTACGGGACAGGGCTTGACTGAAGCTTTCTTT,CASSTGQGLTEAFF
TRBV5-6,-,-,TRBJ2-7,TGTGGCGTTTCTGGGCCATCCTCCTACGAGCAGTACTTC,CGVSGPSSYEQYF